Below are 16 T cell receptor beta chains sequenced from a single sample in a study of blood T cell repertoires in COVID-19. TCRdb's table, derived via immunoSEQ multiplex PCR, lists solely in-frame clones and lacks some. The repertoire holds 160,000 or so clones, 80% seen once, with approximately 6% in the top ten. Specimen: PBMCs or T cells enriched from blood (not recorded which). The receptors come from a man aged 35 to 55 who had recovered from COVID-19.

This rearrangement joins TRBV3-1 (or the pseudogene TRBV3-2) to TRBJ2-7; TRBD2 aligns across 8 bases. The junction had 3 bases not matched to a gene; V was cut back by 1 base and J by 1 base. Germline V gene sequence: CDR1 LGHDT, CDR2 YNNKEL (reference sequence). This CDR3 comprises 15 residues. CDR3 region: CASSQASGGSYEQYF. CDR3 DNA sequence: TGTGCCAGCAGCCAAGCATCGGGGGGGTCCTACGAGCAGTACTTC.

The chain links TRBV2 to TRBJ1-5; D might be TRBD1 (5 bases). This CDR3 comprises 13 residues. V lost 7 bases and J 6 bases, leaving 13 bases between the germline ends. From germline, CDR1 is SNHLY and CDR2 FYNNEI. Here the CDR3 reads CASMGGPFQPQHF. DNA for the CDR3: TGTGCCAGCATGGGGGGACCTTTTCAGCCCCAGCATTTT.

The chain is built from TRBV6-4 and TRBJ2-3, with 8 bases matching TRBD2. The CDR3 spans 15 residues. V was clipped by 8 bases and J by 4 bases; unmatched bases: 11. CDR1 MRHNA and CDR2 SNTAGT come from the germline V gene. The CDR3 is CASQFRGGSSDTQYF. The CDR3 nucleotides read TGTGCCAGCCAGTTTCGCGGGGGGAGTTCAGATACGCAGTATTTT.

The chain has TRBV19 and TRBJ2-5, with TRBD2 matching over 8 bases. Trimming cost V 2 bases and J 5 bases; bases outside gene matches: 7. The CDR3 extends over 15 amino acids. Germline values: CDR1 LNHDA, CDR2 SQIVND (reference sequence). The chain's CDR3 is CASSITGGRRETQYF. The CDR3 DNA reads TGTGCCAGTAGTATAACGGGGGGGCGTCGGGAGACCCAGTACTTC. Drawing the rest from reference TRBV19 and TRBJ2-5, the complete variable domain is DGGITQSPKYLFRKEGQNVTLSCEQNLNHDAMYWYRQDPGQGLRLIYYSQIVNDFQKGDIAEGYSVSREKKESFPLTVTSAQKNPTAFYLCASSITGGRRETQYFGPGTRLLVL.

The V and J genes are TRBV18 and TRBJ2-2; 9 bases map to TRBD1. Germline values: CDR1 KGHSH, CDR2 LQKENI. The CDR3 extends over 15 amino acids. J lost 6 bases, V lost 3 bases, and 5 bases had no gene match. This CDR3 is CASSPYRGLSGELFF. The DNA of the CDR3 is TGTGCCAGCTCACCGTACAGGGGGCTTTCCGGGGAGCTGTTTTTT.

The CDR3 sequence: CASSIPSYKGGFTDTQYF. The CDR3 nucleotides read TGTGCCAGTAGTATACCCTCCTACAAGGGAGGGTTCACAGATACGCAGTATTTT. V and J are TRBV19 and TRBJ2-3, with TRBD2 matching 7 bases. Germline CDR1 is LNHDA and CDR2 is SQIVND (reference sequence). J gave up 2 bases and V 2 bases, and 13 bases lay outside the gene matches. The CDR3 spans 18 residues.

This rearrangement joins TRBV11-2 to TRBJ1-4; tentative D call: TRBD1 (6 bases). V was clipped by 5 bases and J by 6 bases, with 16 bases between them. The CDR3 length is 15 residues. Germline V lookup: CDR1 SGHAT, CDR2 FQNNGV. The CDR3 DNA reads TGTGCCAGCAGCCCCCTTTCGGACAGCGATGAAAAACTGTTTTTT. This sequence encodes CASSPLSDSDEKLFF.

This clone was counted between two and nine times. This chain links TRBV6-4 with TRBJ2-3; 7 bases line up with TRBD2. Trimming took 2 bases from V and 2 from J; bases not matched to a gene: 4. The CDR3 consists of 15 residues. Per germline, CDR1 MRHNA and CDR2 SNTAGT. CDR3 nucleotide sequence: TGTGCCAGCAGTGACGGCGGGGGAAACACAGATACGCAGTATTTT. Encoded protein: CASSDGGGNTDTQYF.

The chain couples TRBV11-3 to TRBJ2-1; TRBD2 agrees at 7 bases. The CDR3 covers 15 residues. Looked up from germline, CDR1 is SGHNT and CDR2 is YENEEA. Trimming cost V 5 bases and J 2 bases; bases outside gene matches: 6. In DNA form, the CDR3 reads TGTGCCAGCAGCCGGGAGGCCGTTACCTACAATGAGCAGTTCTTC. As protein: CASSREAVTYNEQFF.

This chain uses TRBV5-8 with TRBJ2-3; D may be TRBD2 (6 bases). The germline CDR1 and CDR2 sequences are SGHTS and YDEGEE. V shed 4 bases and J shed 1 base, with 16 bases lying between them. The CDR3 runs 16 residues. The DNA of the CDR3 is TGTGCCAGCAGCCGGGGGAGGACTATTGGCACAGATACGCAGTATTTT. It codes for CASSRGRTIGTDTQYF.

The CDR3 protein is CACGLGGGYTF. The CDR3 nucleotides are TGTGCCTGTGGACTCGGCGGTGGCTACACCTTC. The chain uses TRBV6-5 and TRBJ1-2; D is unclear. The CDR3 sequence is 11 residues long. Germline assignment: CDR1 MNHEY and CDR2 SVGAGI. Trimming shortened V by 11 bases and J by 7 bases, and 14 bases separated the two germline ends.

This chain uses TRBV30 with TRBJ2-5; 8 bases match TRBD1. The CDR3 has 16 residues. The ends lost 0 bases at V and 1 base at J; junction bases unmatched: 7. Germline V CDR1 and CDR2: GTSNPN, SVGIG (reference sequence). CDR3 bases: TGTGCCTGGAGTGTAGGGACAGGAGTGCGCCAAGAGACCCAGTACTTC. It codes for CAWSVGTGVRQETQYF. The full variable domain, rest sourced from reference TRBV30 and TRBJ2-5, is SQTIHQWPATLVQPVGSPLSLECTVEGTSNPNLYWYRQAAGRGLQLLFYSVGIGQISSEVPQNLSASRPQDRQFILSSKKLLLSDSGFYLCAWSVGTGVRQETQYFGPGTRLLVL.

V and J are TRBV14 and TRBJ1-1; D gene ambiguous. V gave up 0 bases and J gave up 5 bases, with 16 bases separating them. CDR3 length: 16 amino acids. The germline CDR1 and CDR2 sequences are SGHDN and FVKESK. The chain's CDR3 is CASSQDDSGFGTEAFF. CDR3 sequence (DNA): TGTGCCAGCAGCCAAGATGATTCGGGGTTTGGTACTGAAGCTTTCTTT.

J is TRBJ1-5 and V is TRBV19; weak D call: TRBD1 (5 bases). Germline-derived CDR1 and CDR2 are LNHDA and SQIVND (reference sequence). V lost 5 bases to trimming and J lost 0 bases, with 11 bases between them. The CDR3 has 15 residues. CDR3 nucleotides: TGTGCCAGTAGTTCACACAGGTATAGCAATCAGCCCCAGCATTTT. Translation: CASSSHRYSNQPQHF. Based on the CDR3 plus reference TRBV19 and TRBJ1-5, the full variable domain is DGGITQSPKYLFRKEGQNVTLSCEQNLNHDAMYWYRQDPGQGLRLIYYSQIVNDFQKGDIAEGYSVSREKKESFPLTVTSAQKNPTAFYLCASSSHRYSNQPQHFGDGTRLSIL.

This clone has just a few counts. The chain combines TRBV19 with TRBJ2-7; D perhaps matches TRBD1 (5 bases). V shed 10 bases and J shed 3 bases, with 16 bases lying between them. CDR1 is LNHDA and CDR2 is SQIVND in the germline V gene (reference sequence). The CDR3 runs to 13 residues. The CDR3 reads CATQGPGGYEQYF. The CDR3 DNA follows: TGTGCCACCCAGGGCCCGGGCGGCTACGAGCAGTACTTC. The whole variable domain, remainder taken from reference TRBV19 and TRBJ2-7, is DGGITQSPKYLFRKEGQNVTLSCEQNLNHDAMYWYRQDPGQGLRLIYYSQIVNDFQKGDIAEGYSVSREKKESFPLTVTSAQKNPTAFYLCATQGPGGYEQYFGPGTRLTVT.

A remark on this clone: At the DNA level, this CDR3 is encoded by other sequences in the same sample as well. V gene TRBV18 combines with J gene TRBJ1-5; 10 bases line up with TRBD1. This CDR3 is built from 15 residues. J lost 3 bases, V lost 3 bases, and 2 bases had no gene match. Germline-derived CDR1 and CDR2 are KGHSH and LQKENI. The CDR3 region has the DNA TGTGCCAGCTCACCCGGGACAGGGGTCAATCAGCCCCAGCATTTT. It specifies CASSPGTGVNQPQHF.